Presented here are 32 T cell receptor beta chains from one specimen sequenced in a study of T cell repertoires in cytomegalovirus infection. TCRdb passed the reads through MiXCR, listing each CDR3 protein once. The top ten clones hold about 12% of a sample with 310,000 or so distinct CDR3 sequences, roughly 15% of them seen once. What was sequenced was PBMCs. These receptor sequences come from a human donor in good health (CMV status not recorded). Some clones in this sample may be carry-over from other donors' samples.

CDR3 residues: CASSEGDTSGNTIYF. The CDR3 DNA is TGTGCCAGCAGTGAAGGGGACACCTCTGGAAACACCATATATTTT. J is TRBJ1-3 and V is TRBV25-1, with a possible D match to TRBD1 (6 bases). CDR1 and CDR2 (germline): MGHDK, SYGVNS. V was clipped by 2 bases and J by 0 bases, with 8 bases between them. This CDR3 has 15 amino acids. The whole variable domain, remainder taken from reference TRBV25-1 and TRBJ1-3, is EADIYQTPRYLVIGTGKKITLECSQTMGHDKMYWYQQDPGMELHLIHYSYGVNSTEKGDLSSESTVSRIRTEHFPLTLESARPSHTSQYLCASSEGDTSGNTIYFGEGSWLTVV.

This clonotype was seen repeatedly, ten times or more. J is TRBJ2-3 and V is TRBV25-1, with 9 bases matching TRBD2. Losses at the gene ends were 1 base for V and 1 base for J; bases not matched to a gene: 3. CDR3 length equals 16 residues. Germline-derived CDR1 and CDR2 are MGHDK and SYGVNS. The CDR3 DNA is TGTGCCAGCAGTGAATCCCAGCGGGGGGGCACAGATACGCAGTATTTT. Its translation: CASSESQRGGTDTQYF.

This chain links TRBV7-9 with TRBJ1-2; 11 bases fit TRBD1. V shed 4 bases and J 4 bases; nucleotides not matched to a gene: 5. CDR3 size: 15 residues. CDR1 and CDR2 from the germline V gene are SEHNR and FQNEAQ (reference sequence). The CDR3 DNA is TGTGCCAGCAGCTCCGGACAGGGGGCTTTCTATGGCTACACCTTC. It translates to CASSSGQGAFYGYTF.

In this sample, this clonotype turned up a few times. The V gene is TRBV28, the J gene TRBJ1-5; the D is unclear. With 7 bases removed from V and 10 bases from J, the gap between germline ends came to 14 bases. Germline loops: CDR1 MDHEN, CDR2 SYDVKM. The CDR3 consists of 12 residues. CDR3 residues: CASTLFNVPQHF. As DNA, the CDR3 is TGTGCCAGCACGCTGTTTAATGTACCCCAGCATTTT.

This clonotype was recorded at least ten times. This sequence joins TRBV7-8 and TRBJ2-2, with D unresolved. V shed 3 bases and J shed 1 base, with 9 bases lying between them. CDR1 is SGHVS and CDR2 is FQNEAQ in the germline V gene. This CDR3 is built from 15 residues. The chain's CDR3 is CASSFFSMNTGELFF. CDR3 nucleotide sequence: TGTGCCAGCAGCTTCTTCTCCATGAACACCGGGGAGCTGTTTTTT.

This chain joins TRBV6-5 and TRBJ1-1; D call uncertain. This CDR3 has 13 residues. The germline CDR1 and CDR2 sequences are MNHEY and SVGAGI. Trimming removed 6 bases from V and 4 bases from J, with 12 bases in between. DNA of the CDR3: TGTGCCAGCAGCCTGATTAGGTCCACTGAAGCTTTCTTT. It specifies CASSLIRSTEAFF.

The V gene is TRBV12-3 or TRBV12-4, the J gene TRBJ1-2, with a tentative D call TRBD1 (6 bases). Trimming shortened V by 6 bases and J by 4 bases, and 9 bases separated the two germline ends. The CDR3 runs 12 residues. The CDR3 DNA follows: TGTGCCAGCAGCGGGACACCCTATGGCTACACCTTC. As protein: CASSGTPYGYTF.

The V and J genes are TRBV6-5 and TRBJ2-1; D tentatively reads TRBD1 or TRBD2 (7 bases each). The CDR3 consists of 15 residues. The germline CDR1 and CDR2 sequences are MNHEY and SVGAGI. V lost 6 bases and J 9 bases, leaving 21 bases between the germline ends. CDR3 amino acids: CASSPDRPPGGEQFF. CDR3 bases: TGTGCCAGCAGCCCGGACAGGCCACCGGGGGGTGAGCAGTTCTTC.

This chain connects TRBV9 to TRBJ1-2, with D possibly TRBD1 on 6 matching bases. The CDR3 contains 15 residues. Looked up from germline, CDR1 is SGDLS and CDR2 is YYNGEE. The ends were cut back, 0 bases at V and 8 bases at J, with 17 bases in the middle. This CDR3 reads CASSVEYGGGRGYTF. The CDR3 DNA is TGTGCCAGCAGCGTAGAATACGGGGGCGGGAGGGGCTACACCTTC. The complete variable domain, with remaining parts taken from reference TRBV9 and TRBJ1-2, reads DSGVTQTPKHLITATGQRVTLRCSPRSGDLSVYWYQQSLDQGLQFLIQYYNGEERAKGNILERFSAQQFPDLHSELNLSSLELGDSALYFCASSVEYGGGRGYTFGSGTRLTVV.

This chain uses TRBV27 with TRBJ2-6; 9 bases line up with TRBD1. Per the germline V gene, CDR1 is MNHEY and CDR2 is SMNVEV (reference sequence). Germline trimming cut 3 bases from V and 0 bases from J; bases unmatched to any gene: 12. The CDR3 is 20 residues long. CDR3 sequence: CASSFETGTGTGSGANVLTF. The CDR3 DNA sequence: TGTGCCAGCAGTTTTGAAACCGGGACAGGGACCGGCTCTGGGGCCAACGTCCTGACTTTC.

This clonotype was counted many times. This rearrangement joins TRBV6-1 to TRBJ1-5; D may be TRBD1 (5 bases). CDR1 is MNHNS, CDR2 SASEGT, per germline. The germline V and J ends were trimmed by 5 bases and 9 bases, with 17 bases remaining between them. The CDR3 length is 14 residues. Here the CDR3 reads CASSSTGTLGPQHF. DNA of the CDR3: TGTGCCAGCAGTAGCACAGGAACCCTCGGGCCCCAGCATTTT.

The chain joins TRBV3-1 to TRBJ2-3; 9 nucleotides agree with TRBD2. Germline-derived CDR1 and CDR2 are LGHDT and YNNKEL (reference sequence). This CDR3 comprises 17 residues. J was trimmed by 1 base and V by 4 bases; bases with no gene match: 9. The CDR3: CASSPGWSSGGTDTQYF. As DNA, the CDR3 is TGTGCCAGCAGCCCAGGGTGGTCTAGCGGGGGCACAGATACGCAGTATTTT.

A word on this clonotype: It may be a read error: a sequence one base away is much more abundant. This chain uses TRBV4-1 with TRBJ2-7; D is undetermined. This CDR3 is built from 15 residues. Between the trimmed V and J ends, which lost 0 bases and 4 bases, there was a span of 13 bases. Per the germline V gene, CDR1 is MGHRA and CDR2 is YSYEKL. Here the CDR3 DNA reads TGCGCCAGCAGCCAAGATTACGCAGTGCGGTACGAGCAGTACTTC. Protein product: CASSQDYAVRYEQYF.

The chain has TRBV20-1 and TRBJ2-5, with D perhaps TRBD1 or TRBD2 (6 bases each). The CDR3 loop spans 15 amino acids. Germline values: CDR1 DFQATT, CDR2 SNEGSKA (reference sequence). CDR3 bases: TGCGCAGCGCCGGCGGTGGCGGGGTTCGAGGGGGCCCAGTACTTC. The encoded protein is CAAPAVAGFEGAQYF.

In this sample, this clonotype turned up a few times. The chain joins TRBV12-3 or TRBV12-4 to TRBJ2-2; D ambiguous. V shed 7 bases and J shed 5 bases, with 20 bases lying between them. The CDR3 has 16 residues. The CDR3 here is CASIYGWASQTGELFF. The CDR3 nucleotides read TGTGCCAGCATCTACGGGTGGGCTAGTCAGACCGGGGAGCTGTTTTTT.

A few counts support this clonotype. V gene TRBV6-2 or TRBV6-3 combines with J gene TRBJ2-3; TRBD2 matches 9 bases. The CDR3 has 17 amino acids. The V and J ends lost 7 bases and 4 bases, in that order; junction bases with no gene match: 15. CDR1 is MNHEY and CDR2 is SVGEGT in the germline V gene. The CDR3 sequence: CASIPGLANGGPDTQYF. In nucleotides, the CDR3 is TGTGCCAGCATCCCGGGACTAGCAAACGGCGGACCAGATACGCAGTATTTT.

In this sample, this clonotype turned up many times. The chain is built from TRBV7-6 and TRBJ1-1; the D is unclear. The germline V and J ends were trimmed by 1 base and 7 bases, with 10 bases remaining between them. The CDR3 loop spans 13 amino acids. Germline V gene data show CDR1 as SGHVS and CDR2 as FNYEAQ. CDR3 amino acids: CASSLGTVYEAFF. For the CDR3, the DNA is TGTGCCAGCAGCTTAGGGACTGTCTATGAAGCTTTCTTT. Full variable domain (outside the CDR3, taken from reference TRBV7-6 and TRBJ1-1): GAGVSQSPRYKVTKRGQDVALRCDPISGHVSLYWYRQALGQGPEFLTYFNYEAQQDKSGLPNDRFSAERPEGSISTLTIQRTEQRDSAMYRCASSLGTVYEAFFGQGTRLTVV.

The V call is TRBV6-6, the J call TRBJ1-1; TRBD1 is a possible D gene (5 bases). With 11 bases removed from V and 4 bases from J, the gap between germline ends came to 14 bases. The germline V gene encodes CDR1 MNHNY and CDR2 SVGAGI (reference sequence). The CDR3 has 12 amino acids. CDR3 amino acids: CAHRDQGTEAFF. The CDR3 DNA is TGTGCCCATCGGGACCAGGGCACTGAAGCTTTCTTT.

The chain uses TRBV4-2 and TRBJ1-5; no definite D call. V was shortened by 1 base and J by 3 bases, with 13 bases between the two germline ends. The germline V gene has CDR1 LGHNA and CDR2 YNFKEQ. This CDR3 contains 16 residues. The DNA for the CDR3 is TGTGCCAGCAGCCAAGTTTTATGGCAGAACAATCAGCCCCAGCATTTT. Its translation: CASSQVLWQNNQPQHF.

This clonotype was counted a few times. The chain links TRBV11-2 to TRBJ2-7; D may be TRBD1 or TRBD2 (6 bases each). This CDR3 comprises 16 residues. The germline V gene encodes CDR1 SGHAT and CDR2 FQNNGV. V shed 6 bases and J shed 2 bases, with 20 bases lying between them. CDR3 amino acids: CASSPRGQSPTYEQYF. CDR3 nucleotides: TGTGCCAGCAGTCCTCGGGGGCAGTCCCCTACCTACGAGCAGTACTTC.

This clonotype was seen ten or more times. The rearrangement links TRBV7-6 to TRBJ2-4, with D unresolved. V was trimmed by 5 bases and J by 0 bases, leaving 11 bases between them. Per germline, CDR1 SGHVS and CDR2 FNYEAQ. CDR3 length: 15 residues. Here the CDR3 DNA reads TGTGCCAGCAGCCGAAAAGTAATAGCCAAAAACATTCAGTACTTC. Its protein is CASSRKVIAKNIQYF.

This clonotype occurred many times. This chain connects TRBV20-1 to TRBJ2-5, with unresolved D. CDR1 is DFQATT and CDR2 is SNEGSKA in the germline V gene (reference sequence). The CDR3 runs 15 residues. The germline V and J ends were trimmed by 5 bases and 4 bases, with 20 bases remaining between them. CDR3 region: CSARIARRDGETQYF. In DNA form, the CDR3 reads TGCAGTGCTCGGATTGCGCGGCGAGACGGAGAGACCCAGTACTTC.

This clonotype has only a few counts. The V call is TRBV7-3, the J call TRBJ1-2, with 8 bases aligning to TRBD1. V shed 2 bases, J shed 3 bases, and the junction held 8 bases outside the gene matches. The germline CDR1 and CDR2 sequences are SGHTA and FQGTGA. CDR3 length: 16 residues. The CDR3 DNA reads TGTGCCAGCAGCTTAGGACAGGGTGTGGGGGACTATGGCTACACCTTC. Translation gives CASSLGQGVGDYGYTF.

Ten or more counts support this clonotype. The V gene is TRBV12-3 or TRBV12-4, the J gene TRBJ1-2, with TRBD1 identical over 9 bases. The junction had 7 bases not matched to a gene; V was cut back by 3 bases and J by 8 bases. The CDR3 totals 14 residues. The CDR3 DNA reads as TGTGCCAGCAGTTTTTCGGACAGGGGCTTGGGCTACACCTTC. Its translation: CASSFSDRGLGYTF.

This clonotype was seen ten or more times. The V gene is TRBV5-8, the J gene TRBJ2-1, with D possibly being TRBD1 (6 bases). Per the germline V gene, CDR1 is SGHTS and CDR2 is YDEGEE. The CDR3 covers 16 residues. Trimming pared 0 bases from V and 6 bases from J, leaving 16 bases between. The CDR3 here is CASSLDLGEGGNEQFF. CDR3 nucleotide sequence: TGTGCCAGCAGCTTGGATTTGGGCGAAGGGGGCAATGAGCAGTTCTTC.

This clonotype was observed many times. The J gene is TRBJ2-7, the V gene TRBV7-2; 7 positions match TRBD2. Germline CDR1 is SGHTA and CDR2 is FQGNSA. Trimming took 5 bases from V and 5 from J; bases not matched to a gene: 3. This CDR3 is 12 amino acids long. CDR3 sequence (DNA): TGTGCCAGCAGCCCCCGGGGGGACGAGCAGTACTTC. Its translation: CASSPRGDEQYF.

This clonotype was picked up a small number of times. CDR3: CASSLGRENIQYF. As DNA, the CDR3 is TGTGCCAGCAGTTTGGGTCGAGAAAACATTCAGTACTTC. The genes are TRBV28 and TRBJ2-4; no reliable D call. This CDR3 spans 13 amino acids. Trimming cost V 3 bases and J 5 bases, with 8 bases left between them. Germline V gene lookup returns CDR1 MDHEN and CDR2 SYDVKM.

The CDR3 loop reads CASSYLVGTGSYGYTF. The CDR3 DNA reads as TGTGCCAGCAGTTACCTCGTGGGGACGGGGAGCTATGGCTACACCTTC. The chain carries TRBV28 and TRBJ1-2, with a possible D match to TRBD1 (5 bases). V was shortened by 4 bases and J by 4 bases, with 19 bases between the two germline ends. The CDR3 has 16 amino acids. The germline CDR1 and CDR2 sequences are MDHEN and SYDVKM.

This clonotype was seen repeatedly, ten times or more. The J gene is TRBJ2-7, the V gene TRBV12-3 or TRBV12-4; no clear D. The CDR3 extends over 14 amino acids. With 2 bases removed from V and 5 bases from J, the gap between germline ends came to 13 bases. CDR3 sequence reads: CASSLLSLRNEQYF. The CDR3 DNA reads as TGTGCCAGCAGTTTATTGTCCCTCCGGAACGAGCAGTACTTC.

This clonotype has a single count. V and J are TRBV27 and TRBJ2-7; 7 nucleotides align to TRBD1. After removal of 5 bases from V and 7 bases from J, the junction contained 14 bases not matched to a gene. The CDR3 spans 15 residues. Per germline, CDR1 MNHEY and CDR2 SMNVEV (reference sequence). In nucleotides, the CDR3 is TGTGCCAGCAGTCCTATGGGACAGACCGAGAGAGAGCAGTACTTC. It is translated as CASSPMGQTEREQYF.

CDR3 amino acids: CASIGTANTEAFF. The DNA of the CDR3 is TGTGCCAGCATAGGGACAGCGAACACTGAAGCTTTCTTT. This rearrangement joins TRBV6-6 to TRBJ1-1, with 7 bases that match TRBD1. The V gene end was trimmed by 7 bases and the J gene end by 1 base; junction bases not matched to a gene: 3. Germline assignment: CDR1 MNHNY and CDR2 SVGAGI (reference sequence). CDR3 length equals 13 residues.

This rearrangement joins TRBV12-3 or TRBV12-4 to TRBJ1-1; maybe TRBD1 (5 bases). CDR3 length equals 14 residues. The germline V and J ends were trimmed by 7 bases and 4 bases, with 16 bases remaining between them. The CDR3: CASIVGGFGTEAFF. The CDR3 DNA follows: TGTGCCAGCATCGTGGGGGGGTTCGGCACTGAAGCTTTCTTT.